This T cell receptor beta chain was captured in a study of T cell responses to AZD1222 COVID-19 vaccine. Study-wide results and caveats: Spike-specific TCR breadth and depth went up after people got two AZD1222 doses.

The CDR3 is 12 residues long. Trimming left V 6 bases short and J 7 bases short, with 9 bases between. The germline V gene has CDR1 SNHLY and CDR2 FYNNEI. The protocol was immunoSEQ multiplex PCR, while the TCRdb copy is restricted to in-frame clones and leaves out a portion. The table has around 160,000 clones, approximately 90% seen once; the top ten hold 1% to 1.5%. Pooling was applied to second doses at about 4 or about 12 weeks. Notes on this clone: What it recognizes is unknown.

This clonotype originated in an adult who received the AZD1222 COVID-19 vaccine. The chain couples TRBV2 to TRBJ1-4; TRBD1 is a possible D gene (6 bases). The input for sequencing was peripheral blood, taken 28 days after the second AZD1222 dose. As DNA, the CDR3 is TGTGCCAGCAGGGAACAGGGTGAAAAACTGTTTTTT. It yields the protein CASREQGEKLFF.